The next 14 T cell receptor beta chains were all read from a single sample in a study of CD4 T cells in relation to SARS-CoV-2 and coronaviruses. Before the COVID-19 pandemic, during about 2011-2019, CD4+ T cells were taken from unexposed donors. The cells were cultured for about ten days before CD4+ T cells were isolated. Repertoires were generated with immunoSEQ multiplex PCR, while TCRdb's copy carries only in-frame clones and drops some. This sample has some 30,000 clones; around 78% occur once, and the top ten carry approximately 22%. Their recognized antigens are unknown. The sequenced material came from CD4+ T cells from PBMCs, cultured in vitro. These TCRs come from a human donor in good health.

With respect to this clone: Germline and junction disagree at one end, which may indicate a read error. The rearrangement uses TRBV7-7 and TRBJ2-5; TRBD1 aligns across 10 bases. Germline CDR1 and CDR2: SSHAT and FNYEAQ (reference sequence). This CDR3 is 15 amino acids long. The CDR3 protein is CASSLAGTGVETQYF. Here the CDR3 DNA reads TGTGCTAGCAGCTTAGCTGGGACAGGGGTTGAGACCCAGTACTTC.

The chain recombines TRBV24-1 with TRBJ1-4, with D tentatively TRBD1 (6 bases). Germline CDR1 and CDR2: KGHDR and SFDVKD. This CDR3 has 13 amino acids. Trimming pared 12 bases from V and 2 bases from J, leaving 12 bases between. CDR3 sequence: CAVQGNTNEKLFF. CDR3 in DNA: TGTGCCGTACAGGGAAATACTAATGAAAAACTGTTTTTT.

J is TRBJ2-2 and V is TRBV6-5; 9 positions match TRBD1. The junction had 3 bases not matched to a gene; V was cut back by 7 bases and J by 0 bases. The CDR3 runs 15 residues. Germline CDR1 MNHEY, CDR2 SVGAGI. CDR3 sequence (DNA): TGTGCCAGCACCGGGACAGGGACGAACACCGGGGAGCTGTTTTTT. It specifies CASTGTGTNTGELFF.

The V and J genes are TRBV3-1 (or the pseudogene TRBV3-2) and TRBJ2-1; TRBD2 agrees at 10 bases. Looked up from germline, CDR1 is LGHDT and CDR2 is YNNKEL (reference sequence). The CDR3 is made up of 18 amino acids. The trim removed 2 bases at V and 5 bases at J, leaving 12 bases unmatched. In nucleotides, the CDR3 is TGTGCCAGCAGCCAACCACCAGGGGGGACTAGCGACAACAATGAGCAGTTCTTC. This translates into CASSQPPGGTSDNNEQFF.

The V call is TRBV5-1, the J call TRBJ2-1; a weak D match, TRBD2 (5 bases). Between the trimmed V and J ends, which lost 0 bases and 8 bases, there was a span of 12 bases. CDR1 is SGHRS, CDR2 YFSETQ, per germline. This CDR3 spans 14 amino acids. The DNA for the CDR3 is TGCGCCAGCAGCTTGGCCCTGGGGAGCGATGAGCAGTTCTTC. The encoded protein is CASSLALGSDEQFF.

The rearrangement uses TRBV9 and TRBJ2-7; D may be TRBD1 or TRBD2 (8 bases each). The germline V gene has CDR1 SGDLS and CDR2 YYNGEE. V lost 0 bases and J lost 0, with 16 bases in between. The CDR3 consists of 17 residues. The chain's CDR3 is CASSVAPGGTGSYEQYF. CDR3 in DNA: TGTGCCAGCAGCGTAGCTCCGGGGGGGACAGGCTCCTACGAGCAGTACTTC.

The chain joins TRBV10-2 to TRBJ2-6, with TRBD1 matching 8 bases. The germline V gene encodes CDR1 WSHSY and CDR2 SAAADI. The CDR3 length is 16 residues. The trim removed 9 bases at V and 0 bases at J, leaving 7 bases unmatched. CDR3 in amino acids: CASSRDRFSGANVLTF. As DNA, the CDR3 is TGCGCCAGTTCCCGGGACAGGTTCTCTGGGGCCAACGTCCTGACTTTC.

This chain joins TRBV5-6 and TRBJ2-2, with 13 bases matching TRBD2. Germline V CDR1 and CDR2: SGHDT, YYEEEE. This CDR3 comprises 18 residues. The junction had 8 bases not matched to a gene; V was cut back by 3 bases and J by 3 bases. Written as DNA, the CDR3 is TGTGCCAGCAGCTCCTGGACTAGCGGGAGTCAGCACACCGGGGAGCTGTTTTTT. It specifies CASSSWTSGSQHTGELFF.

The rearrangement uses TRBV9 and TRBJ1-6; D might be TRBD1 (6 bases). V was clipped by 3 bases and J by 5 bases, with 15 bases between them. The CDR3 consists of 16 residues. Germline V gene sequence: CDR1 SGDLS, CDR2 YYNGEE. Here the CDR3 reads CASSDRQELNNSPLHF. CDR3 nucleotides: TGTGCCAGCAGCGATCGACAGGAATTGAATAATTCACCCCTCCACTTT.

The genes are TRBV5-1 and TRBJ2-5, with D uncertain. The V end lost 0 bases, the J end lost 0 bases, and 15 bases lay between the germline ends. The germline CDR1 and CDR2 sequences are SGHRS and YFSETQ. The length of the CDR3 is 17 residues. CDR3 region: CASSLGSSGGYQETQYF. The CDR3 DNA reads as TGCGCCAGCAGCTTGGGATCGTCGGGCGGTTACCAAGAGACCCAGTACTTC. Drawing the rest from reference TRBV5-1 and TRBJ2-5, the complete variable domain is KAGVTQTPRYLIKTRGQQVTLSCSPISGHRSVSWYQQTPGQGLQFLFEYFSETQRNKGNFPGRFSGRQFSNSRSEMNVSTLELGDSALYLCASSLGSSGGYQETQYFGPGTRLLVL.

The V gene is TRBV2, the J gene TRBJ1-6; TRBD1 is a possible D gene (6 bases). Germline V lookup: CDR1 SNHLY, CDR2 FYNNEI. The CDR3 totals 16 residues. Trimming cost V 5 bases and J 7 bases, with 18 bases left between them. The CDR3 DNA is TGTGCCAGCAGTAGGCTTTCAGGGACATCGAATTCACCCCTCCACTTT. The encoded protein is CASSRLSGTSNSPLHF.

The rearrangement joins TRBV6-2 or TRBV6-3 to TRBJ1-2; 9 positions match TRBD1. CDR1 is MNHEY, CDR2 SVGEGT, per germline. The V segment lost 6 bases and the J segment 5 bases; nucleotides outside the gene matches: 19. This CDR3 contains 18 residues. The CDR3 loop is CASSPILSGTGSRYGYTF. The CDR3 coding sequence is TGTGCCAGCAGCCCCATCCTCTCTGGGACAGGGAGTCGTTATGGCTACACCTTC.

Only one count was recorded for this clone. The V call is TRBV7-9, the J call TRBJ2-2; D is tentatively TRBD1 or TRBD2 (6 bases each). The germline V and J ends were trimmed by 0 bases and 5 bases, with 13 bases remaining between them. This CDR3 spans 16 amino acids. Germline loops: CDR1 SEHNR, CDR2 FQNEAQ (reference sequence). The CDR3 DNA follows: TGTGCCAGCAGCTTAGCCAGGCAGGGGAGGACCGGGGAGCTGTTTTTT. Translating it yields CASSLARQGRTGELFF.

The chain recombines TRBV6-5 with TRBJ2-2, with D perhaps matching TRBD1 (8 bases). CDR1 MNHEY and CDR2 SVGAGI come from the germline V gene. V lost 8 bases, J lost 6 bases, and 16 bases lay in between. This CDR3 spans 14 amino acids. As DNA, the CDR3 is TGTGCCAGCCTCTCACAGGGGGGGGCCGGGGAGCTGTTTTTT. Amino acids: CASLSQGGAGELFF.